This T cell receptor (beta chain) was retrieved from a study of blood T cell repertoires in COVID-19. The overall study: The United States, Italy and Spain were the sources of the acute and convalescent COVID-19 samples.

The V end lost 0 bases, the J end lost 8 bases, and 9 bases lay between the germline ends. From germline, CDR1 is LNHNV and CDR2 YYDKDF (reference sequence). This CDR3 contains 13 residues. The Seattle patients, enrolled during active infection, were followed longitudinally. Original methodology: Researchers report that nucleated cell counts were estimated from reference gene primer amplification. This table comes from immunoSEQ multiplex PCR, and its TCRdb copy is limited to in-frame clones, with some not included. The V and J calls and clone size were taken over from that table, and D and trimming were inferred from the DNA. The sample includes fewer than 350,000 clones, roughly 90% of them seen just once.

Sequencing input: peripheral blood. This sequence originates from a woman under 40 with COVID-19, enrolled during active disease. The rearrangement uses TRBV15 and TRBJ2-3; D possibly corresponds to TRBD1 (5 bases). In DNA, the CDR3 is TGTGCCACCAGCAGAGAGAGACAGAGTACGCAGTATTTT. Protein sequence: CATSRERQSTQYF.